These 5 T cell receptor beta chains came from one sample sequenced in a study of blood T cell repertoires in COVID-19 (dated by TCRdb to the early 2020s). Receptors were amplified or captured by the immunoSEQ multiplex PCR assay. The immuneACCESS repertoire file appears here via TCRdb, limited to in-frame rearrangements. These files lack a portion of the clones; in checked studies, under half of the deficit traces to unresolved V genes, and the cause of the others is not known. This sample holds about 170,000 clones; around 89% were observed only once. The biggest ten clones account for more than 25% of the sample. The sample comprised peripheral blood. Source of these receptors: a man aged 55 to 70 with acute or convalescent COVID-19.

In this sample, this clone turned up once. This chain connects TRBV5-5 to TRBJ2-7; a weak D match, TRBD1 (5 bases). This CDR3 has 14 amino acids. Germline assignment: CDR1 SGHKS and CDR2 YYEKEE (reference sequence). V gave up 4 bases and J gave up 0 bases, with 11 bases separating them. As DNA, the CDR3 is TGTGCCAGCAGCAGGGGCGTTAGCTCCTACGAGCAGTACGTC. Translated, it gives CASSRGVSSYEQYV.

The chain links TRBV19 to TRBJ2-1, with 13 positions matching TRBD2. Germline CDR1 and CDR2: LNHDA and SQIVND (reference sequence). V lost 3 bases and J lost 8; bases outside the gene matches: 4. The CDR3 consists of 15 residues. CDR3 DNA: TGTGCCAGTAGTATCTCCGGGACTAGCGGGGATGAGCAGTTCTTC. Translated: CASSISGTSGDEQFF.

The chain uses TRBV5-5 and TRBJ2-5; 11 nucleotides line up with TRBD1. Per germline, CDR1 SGHKS and CDR2 YYEKEE (reference sequence). The CDR3 contains 13 residues. V lost 4 bases, J lost 9 bases, and 5 bases stayed unmatched. The CDR3 sequence: CASSAGTGGSQYF. The CDR3 bases are TGTGCCAGCAGCGCCGGGACAGGGGGGTCCCAGTACTTC.

J is TRBJ2-3 and V is TRBV14, with a tentative D call TRBD1 (6 bases). The V and J ends lost 4 bases and 0 bases respectively, with 8 bases between them. There are 14 residues in the CDR3. Germline lookup yields CDR1 SGHDN and CDR2 FVKESK. As DNA, the CDR3 is TGTGCCAGCAGCCCGGGACATAGCACAGATACGCAGTATTTT. This codes for CASSPGHSTDTQYF. The variable domain in full, completed from reference TRBV14 and TRBJ2-3, reads EAGVTQFPSHSVIEKGQTVTLRCDPISGHDNLYWYRRVMGKEIKFLLHFVKESKQDESGMPNNRFLAERTGGTYSTLKVQPAELEDSGVYFCASSPGHSTDTQYFGPGTRLTVL.

V usage is TRBV19 and J usage is TRBJ2-3; 11 bases fit TRBD1. Germline CDR1 LNHDA, CDR2 SQIVND (reference sequence). V shed 6 bases, J shed 5 bases, and the junction held 7 bases outside the gene matches. The CDR3 length is 15 residues. The CDR3 DNA reads as TGTGCCAGTAGGGGCTGGACAGGGGGCGAAGATACGCAGTATTTT. Its translation is CASRGWTGGEDTQYF. Based on the CDR3 plus reference TRBV19 and TRBJ2-3, the full variable domain is DGGITQSPKYLFRKEGQNVTLSCEQNLNHDAMYWYRQDPGQGLRLIYYSQIVNDFQKGDIAEGYSVSREKKESFPLTVTSAQKNPTAFYLCASRGWTGGEDTQYFGPGTRLTVL.